The 9 T cell receptor beta chains below come from one sample, sequenced in a study of tumor-infiltrating lymphocytes in primary liver carcinoma (TCRdb year 2017). The run used an Illumina HiSeq 2500. Using a constant-region primer and ProtoScript II reverse transcriptase, TCRbeta-specific cDNA was reverse-transcribed from about 540 ng total RNA. Three nested multiplex PCR rounds, following a slightly modified ARM-PCR procedure, were used to build the TCRbeta libraries. Multiplex TRBV1-TRBV30 forward primers and a Cbeta reverse primer were used in the first two PCR rounds, each of which was run for roughly 9 cycles. TCRdb reworked the public reads: Q25 trimming with fastp, MiXCR clone assembly, productive beta chains retained. Records with the same CDR3 protein are collapsed into one entry carrying the most frequent genes and DNA. The sample table records about 300,000 distinct CDR3 sequences; over 55% of these occur just once. About 9.4% of the sample lies in the top ten.

RNA from unsorted whole blood was extracted with TRIzol reagent, and germline DNA was obtained with the DNeasy Blood & Tissue kit. The source material was peripheral blood. The receptor source for this set is a man aged 40-50 years with primary liver carcinoma and hepatitis B virus infection.

This clonotype has more than one count but fewer than ten. The chain employs TRBV6-5 and TRBJ1-5; no reliable D call. CDR1 and CDR2 (germline): MNHEY, SVGAGI. This CDR3 is 13 amino acids long. Trimming left V 5 bases short and J 4 bases short, with 9 bases between. CDR3 coding DNA: TGTGCCAGCAGTGACACGGTGAATCAGCCCCAGCATTTT. Its protein is CASSDTVNQPQHF.

As to this clonotype: The CDR3 end shows no conserved phenylalanine or tryptophan, and so a read error is likely. The chain joins TRBV11-2 to TRBJ2-5, with 10 bases lining up with TRBD2. This CDR3 is built from 14 residues. Per the germline V gene, CDR1 is SGHAT and CDR2 is FQNNGV. V lost 5 bases to trimming and J lost 2 bases; unmatched junction nucleotides: 2. In DNA form, the CDR3 reads TGTGCCAGCAGCGGGACTAGCGCACAAGAGACCCAGTACTCC. Encoded protein: CASSGTSAQETQYS.

Details on this clonotype: A single base separates this from a much larger clone, so it may be a read error. This chain links TRBV10-3 with TRBJ2-1; 8 bases match TRBD2. The CDR3 consists of 19 residues. CDR1 and CDR2 from the germline V gene are ENHRY and SYGVKD. The CDR3 loop is CATSESGLAGRTTRSEQFF. The DNA for the CDR3 is TGTGCCACCAGTGAGTCGGGCCTAGCGGGTCGAACAACTAGGTCTGAGCAGTTCTTC.

Comments on this clonotype: The junction shows a germline mismatch at one end, possibly a read error. CDR3 loop: CASSLTRTGMELF. The CDR3 DNA reads TGTGCCAGCAGTTTAACAAGGACAGGGATGGAGCTCTTC. The J gene is TRBJ2-1, the V gene TRBV28; 8 bases agree with TRBD1. This CDR3 region has 13 residues. CDR1 is MDHEN, CDR2 SYDVKM, per germline. The full variable domain, with the rest looked up from reference TRBV28 and TRBJ2-1, is DVKVTQSSRYLVKRTGEKVFLECVQDMDHENMFWYRQDPGLGLRLIYFSYDVKMKEKGDIPEGYSVSREKKERFSLILESASTNQTSMYLCASSLTRTGMELFGPGTRLTVL.

This clonotype was detected ten times or more. This chain joins TRBV10-3 and TRBJ2-3; D perhaps matches TRBD1 (6 bases). In germline, CDR1 is ENHRY, CDR2 SYGVKD. Trimming took off 7 bases at V and 6 bases at J, with 17 bases between the two ends. The CDR3 has 14 residues. CDR3 nucleotide sequence: TGTGCCATCAACCCTGGGCCGAGGGGGGATACGCAGTATTTT. Its translation: CAINPGPRGDTQYF.

Turning to this clonotype: Sequence at one end of the junction differs from germline and may be a read error. The chain links TRBV11-2 to TRBJ2-1; TRBD2 might be the D (5 bases). The CDR3 runs to 16 residues. CDR1 and CDR2 from the germline V gene are SGHAT and FQNNGV. CDR3 region: CASGLEGRGSYNEQFF. The CDR3 DNA sequence: TGCGCCAGCGGCTTAGAAGGCCGGGGTTCCTACAATGAGCAGTTCTTC. Combining the CDR3 with reference TRBV11-2 and TRBJ2-1 gives the whole variable domain EAGVAQSPRYKIIEKRQSVAFWCNPISGHATLYWYQQILGQGPKLLIQFQNNGVVDDSQLPKDRFSAERLKGVDSTLKIQPAKLEDSAVYLCASGLEGRGSYNEQFFGPGTRLTVL.

On this clonotype itself: This clone may be a read error of a much larger clone one base away. The chain combines TRBV6-5 with TRBJ2-1; D is undetermined. Germline CDR1 MNHEY, CDR2 SVGAGI. CDR3 length: 13 residues. In DNA form, the CDR3 reads TGTGGCAGCAGTTACGACGGGCTGGATGAGCAGTTCTTC. This translates into CGSSYDGLDEQFF.

The genes are TRBV6-6 and TRBJ2-5; unclear D gene. The germline CDR1 and CDR2 sequences are MNHNY and SVGAGI (reference sequence). The length of the CDR3 is 15 residues. V gave up 7 bases and J gave up 5 bases, with 20 bases separating them. Here the CDR3 reads CASTMWKGLTETQYF. In DNA, the CDR3 is TGTGCCAGCACTATGTGGAAAGGGTTGACGGAGACCCAGTACTTC.

Turning to this clonotype: A read error is possible here, since a much larger clone lies one base away. The chain couples TRBV12-3 or TRBV12-4 to TRBJ2-1; TRBD1 matches 8 bases. The CDR3 totals 15 residues. CDR3 in amino acids: CVSSSNRGNANEQFF. CDR3 DNA: TGTGTCAGCAGTTCCAACAGGGGGAATGCCAATGAGCAGTTCTTC.